Below are 24 T cell receptor beta chains sequenced from a single sample in a study of vaccination effects on CD4 cells after COVID-19. The repertoire was sequenced with immunoSEQ multiplex PCR; TCRdb's copy has only in-frame clones and lacks some. The table lists around 47,000 clones, more than 60% of them singletons. Their recognized antigens are unknown. The ViraFEST assay expanded antigen-specific CD4+ T cells with viral peptide pools before sequencing. Culture proceeded for approximately 10 days, and CD4+ T cells were then isolated. By PCR, the person was confirmed to have had SARS-CoV-2 infection between March and December 2020. This material consisted of CD4+ T cells from PBMCs cultured with a peptide pool, taken before COVID-19 vaccination. All receptors come from a human donor who had a prior SARS-CoV-2 infection.

The V gene is TRBV5-6, the J gene TRBJ1-6; perhaps TRBD1 as D (5 bases). V was shortened by 4 bases and J by 4 bases, with 15 bases between the two germline ends. CDR1 and CDR2 (germline): SGHDT, YYEEEE. This CDR3 comprises 16 residues. CDR3: CASSAGILRYNSPLHF. The CDR3 region has the DNA TGTGCCAGCAGCGCAGGGATATTGAGGTATAATTCACCCCTCCACTTT.

This clone was observed a single time. The J gene is TRBJ2-7, the V gene TRBV6-5, with 7 bases lining up with TRBD1. Unmatched junction bases numbered 8, after V lost 6 bases and J lost 9 bases. The CDR3 is made up of 12 amino acids. The germline V gene has CDR1 MNHEY and CDR2 SVGAGI. CDR3 sequence reads: CASSSRGRWQYF. The CDR3 DNA sequence: TGTGCCAGCAGCTCGAGGGGGCGCTGGCAGTACTTC.

The chain carries TRBV5-4 and TRBJ2-3, with D hard to call. Germline CDR1 SGHNT, CDR2 YYREEE (reference sequence). The V gene lost 4 bases and the J gene lost 5 bases, with 14 bases spanning the gap. The CDR3 runs 14 residues. The CDR3: CASSHTSDGDTQYF. DNA of the CDR3: TGTGCCAGCAGCCATACAAGCGACGGAGATACGCAGTATTTT.

This chain uses TRBV10-3 with TRBJ2-7; no reliable D call. Germline-derived CDR1 and CDR2 are ENHRY and SYGVKD. The length of the CDR3 is 16 residues. The V and J ends lost 4 bases and 2 bases respectively, with 18 bases between them. The CDR3 sequence: CAISGPKGRQTYEQYF. Written as DNA, the CDR3 is TGTGCCATCAGTGGGCCAAAAGGACGCCAAACCTACGAGCAGTACTTC.

The chain combines TRBV7-3 with TRBJ1-6, with TRBD1 matching over 7 bases. The germline CDR1 and CDR2 sequences are SGHTA and FQGTGA. The CDR3 loop spans 14 amino acids. Germline trimming cut 6 bases from V and 5 bases from J; bases unmatched to any gene: 4. CDR3 DNA: TGTGCCAGCAGTCGAGGGACAGATAATTCACCCCTCCACTTT. Translated: CASSRGTDNSPLHF. Complete variable domain (other parts from reference TRBV7-3 and TRBJ1-6): GAGVSQTPSNKVTEKGKYVELRCDPISGHTALYWYRQSLGQGPEFLIYFQGTGAADDSGLPNDRFFAVRPEGSVSTLKIQRTERGDSAVYLCASSRGTDNSPLHFGNGTRLTVT.

This clone was counted a few times. The rearrangement joins TRBV19 to TRBJ1-2; D gene unclear. V lost 2 bases and J lost 4, with 14 bases in between. CDR3 length: 15 amino acids. The germline V gene encodes CDR1 LNHDA and CDR2 SQIVND (reference sequence). The CDR3 spells CASSILRGARYGYTF. CDR3 in DNA: TGTGCCAGTAGTATACTCCGGGGAGCCCGCTATGGCTACACCTTC.

This chain connects TRBV5-1 to TRBJ2-5; TRBD1 might be the D (5 bases). CDR1 SGHRS and CDR2 YFSETQ come from the germline V gene. V was clipped by 4 bases and J by 7 bases, with 14 bases between them. The CDR3 is 13 residues long. CDR3 amino acids: CASSLGHDGTQYF. The CDR3 coding sequence is TGCGCCAGCAGCCTCGGACATGATGGGACCCAGTACTTC.

This clone was detected only a few times. This chain uses TRBV5-1 with TRBJ2-7, with no clear D. V lost 3 bases to trimming and J lost 6 bases, with 13 bases between them. This CDR3 contains 13 residues. In germline, CDR1 is SGHRS, CDR2 YFSETQ. The CDR3 sequence is CASSYNPGGEQYF. For the CDR3, the DNA is TGCGCCAGCAGCTACAATCCTGGCGGCGAGCAGTACTTC. Variable domain in full (rest from reference TRBV5-1 and TRBJ2-7): KAGVTQTPRYLIKTRGQQVTLSCSPISGHRSVSWYQQTPGQGLQFLFEYFSETQRNKGNFPGRFSGRQFSNSRSEMNVSTLELGDSALYLCASSYNPGGEQYFGPGTRLTVT.

Regarding this clone: The identical CDR3 is also encoded by other nucleotide sequences in the sample. The chain has TRBV5-1 and TRBJ1-6; D is unresolved. The CDR3 has 16 residues. V lost 4 bases to trimming and J lost 0 bases, with 11 bases between them. CDR1 is SGHRS and CDR2 is YFSETQ in the germline V gene. The CDR3 nucleotides are TGCGCCAGCAGCCTCCAAGGGAGCTCCTATAATTCACCCCTCCACTTT. Translation: CASSLQGSSYNSPLHF.

The V and J genes are TRBV7-2 and TRBJ2-3; D might be TRBD2 (5 bases). Germline CDR1 and CDR2: SGHTA and FQGNSA. V was clipped by 5 bases and J by 6 bases, with 9 bases between them. This CDR3 region has 12 residues. CDR3 sequence: CASSASGDTQYF. CDR3 nucleotide sequence: TGTGCCAGCAGCGCGTCGGGGGATACGCAGTATTTT.

The chain couples TRBV19 to TRBJ2-3; TRBD2 agrees at 13 bases. J gave up 3 bases and V 9 bases, and 6 bases lay outside the gene matches. From germline, CDR1 is LNHDA and CDR2 SQIVND (reference sequence). CDR3 length equals 15 residues. The CDR3 nucleotides are TGTGCCAGCCAGACTAGCGGGGGGTATACAGATACGCAGTATTTT. This gives the protein CASQTSGGYTDTQYF.

The V gene is TRBV18, the J gene TRBJ2-5; 7 bases align to TRBD1. V dropped 3 bases and J dropped 2; count of bases not matched to a gene: 9. Germline V gene lookup returns CDR1 KGHSH and CDR2 LQKENI. The CDR3 spans 16 residues. The CDR3 spells CASSPRRDRQQETQYF. CDR3 coding DNA: TGTGCCAGCTCACCGCGAAGGGACAGACAACAAGAGACCCAGTACTTC.

The chain links TRBV18 to TRBJ2-1, with TRBD2 matching 15 bases. The V gene's germline CDR1 is KGHSH and CDR2 LQKENI. The CDR3 totals 21 residues. V lost 2 bases to trimming and J lost 6 bases; unmatched junction nucleotides: 17. The CDR3 reads CASSPISSSGLAGGGVNEQFF. The CDR3 DNA reads TGTGCCAGCTCACCAATTTCCAGTTCGGGACTAGCGGGAGGTGGAGTCAATGAGCAGTTCTTC.

This clone was counted between two and nine times. The chain combines TRBV4-1 with TRBJ1-5; D unclear. The CDR3 consists of 17 residues. Germline V CDR1 and CDR2: MGHRA, YSYEKL. Trimming left V 1 base short and J 0 bases short, with 13 bases between. CDR3 amino acids: CASSQVGRQPSNQPQHF. In DNA, the CDR3 is TGCGCCAGCAGCCAAGTGGGCAGGCAACCTAGCAATCAGCCCCAGCATTTT.

The V and J genes are TRBV5-1 and TRBJ2-3; 12 nucleotides agree with TRBD2. The CDR3 consists of 15 residues. The germline V gene has CDR1 SGHRS and CDR2 YFSETQ. V gave up 4 bases and J gave up 6 bases; unmatched junction bases: 6. CDR3 bases: TGCGCCAGCAGCCAGACTAGCGGGAGAGTGGATACGCAGTATTTT. Translation gives CASSQTSGRVDTQYF.

The chain is built from TRBV27 and TRBJ2-6; D not resolved. This CDR3 has 11 residues. The V end was cut by 5 bases, the J end by 5 bases, with 1 base between. Germline V gene data show CDR1 as MNHEY and CDR2 as SMNVEV (reference sequence). DNA of the CDR3: TGTGCCAGCAGTAGGGCCAACGTCCTGACTTTC. Translated, it gives CASSRANVLTF.

This chain joins TRBV2 and TRBJ1-6; the D gene is possibly TRBD1 (6 bases). CDR1 and CDR2 from the germline V gene are SNHLY and FYNNEI. The germline V and J ends were trimmed by 3 bases and 9 bases, with 12 bases remaining between them. This CDR3 spans 14 amino acids. Here the CDR3 DNA reads TGTGCCAGCAGTGAGACAGGAGCTTCTTCACCCCTCCACTTT. Translating it yields CASSETGASSPLHF.

This sequence joins TRBV3-1 (or the pseudogene TRBV3-2) and TRBJ1-1; the match to TRBD1 covers 9 bases. CDR1 is LGHDT and CDR2 is YNNKEL in the germline V gene (reference sequence). After removal of 8 bases from V and 10 bases from J, the junction contained 8 bases not matched to a gene. CDR3 length: 12 amino acids. Here the CDR3 DNA reads TGTGCCAGCGAAGGGACAGGGTTGGTAGCTTTCTTT. Protein product: CASEGTGLVAFF.

This clone was seen only a few times. The chain links TRBV5-8 to TRBJ2-3; 12 bases are shared with TRBD2. V lost 3 bases, J lost 3 bases, and 2 bases stayed unmatched. Germline V lookup: CDR1 SGHTS, CDR2 YDEGEE. This CDR3 comprises 15 residues. The chain's CDR3 is CASSSGLAGTDTQYF. The CDR3 bases are TGTGCCAGCAGCTCAGGACTAGCGGGGACAGATACGCAGTATTTT.

The rearrangement uses TRBV4-2 and TRBJ1-5; D may be TRBD1 (5 bases). The CDR3 is made up of 16 amino acids. V lost 1 base and J lost 5, with 15 bases in between. Per germline, CDR1 LGHNA and CDR2 YNFKEQ. Here the CDR3 DNA reads TGTGCCAGCAGCCAAGTGAGAGGGGATGTGGATCAGCCCCAGCATTTT. It is translated as CASSQVRGDVDQPQHF.

The chain uses TRBV4-2 and TRBJ1-1; D call uncertain. Germline CDR1 is LGHNA and CDR2 is YNFKEQ. V shed 0 bases and J shed 1 base, with 9 bases lying between them. CDR3 length: 15 amino acids. CDR3 in DNA: TGTGCCAGCAGCCAAGATCCTGGCAAGAACACTGAAGCTTTCTTT. Protein product: CASSQDPGKNTEAFF.

CDR3 nucleotide sequence: TGTGCCAGCAGCTTAACTAGCGGAACAGATACGCAGTATTTT. Its protein is CASSLTSGTDTQYF. This chain connects TRBV7-2 to TRBJ2-3, with 8 bases fitting TRBD2. After removal of 2 bases from V and 3 bases from J, the junction contained 1 base not matched to a gene. This CDR3 contains 14 residues. Germline assignment: CDR1 SGHTA and CDR2 FQGNSA.

This chain connects TRBV9 to TRBJ1-6; D gene uncertain. The germline V and J ends were trimmed by 0 bases and 9 bases, with 7 bases remaining between them. This CDR3 is built from 13 residues. The germline CDR1 and CDR2 sequences are SGDLS and YYNGEE. The CDR3 bases are TGTGCCAGCAGCGTAGAGAACCGTTCACCCCTCCACTTT. It encodes CASSVENRSPLHF.

The gene calls are TRBV5-8 and TRBJ2-3; 16 nucleotides match TRBD2. CDR1 is SGHTS and CDR2 is YDEGEE in the germline V gene. J lost 5 bases, V lost 4 bases, and 10 bases had no gene match. CDR3 length: 18 amino acids. Written as DNA, the CDR3 is TGTGCCAGCAGCGGAATAGGGACTAGCGGGAGGGTCCAAGATACGCAGTATTTT. It yields the protein CASSGIGTSGRVQDTQYF.